This TCR beta chain originates from a study of shared clonotypes between healthy human individuals. About the research overall: Contributing individuals were a couple of females and three males aged 18 to 49.

General study points: Against clonotypes common to all four donors, non-shared ones had lower generation probabilities. Generally, estimated richness proved larger in naive subsets than it did in memory subsets.

Splitting of CD4+ cells produced CD45RA+ naive and CD45RA-negative memory subsets. As regards this clone: Its specificity is unknown.

Generated by immunoSEQ multiplex PCR, the TCRdb table keeps only in-frame clones and is missing some. The table has about 2.4 million clones, more than 85% seen once. The ends lost 2 bases at V and 4 bases at J; junction bases unmatched: 3. CDR1 is SGHRS and CDR2 is YFSETQ in the germline V gene. The CDR3 totals 14 residues. V and J are TRBV5-1 and TRBJ2-1, with 7 bases identical to TRBD1. The material sequenced was naive CD4+ T cells from PBMCs. Subset of the sample: CD45RA+ positively selected. The source of this sequence is a young man in good health. Some clones in this sample may be carry-over from other donors' samples. The CDR3 reads CASSLQTGYNEQFF. The CDR3 DNA is TGCGCCAGCAGCTTACAGACAGGGTACAATGAGCAGTTCTTC. Variable domain in full (rest from reference TRBV5-1 and TRBJ2-1): KAGVTQTPRYLIKTRGQQVTLSCSPISGHRSVSWYQQTPGQGLQFLFEYFSETQRNKGNFPGRFSGRQFSNSRSEMNVSTLELGDSALYLCASSLQTGYNEQFFGPGTRLTVL.